The 6 T cell receptor beta chains given below trace back to one sample, sequenced in a study of patients and donors after allogeneic stem cell transplantation. TCRdb fed the RT-PCR reads into MiXCR, producing one record per CDR3 protein. This sample has about 960,000 distinct CDR3 sequences, with under 20% found just once. Source material: blood, either unsorted or a sorted T cell fraction (not recorded which). All receptors come from a human donor who was either an allogeneic HSCT recipient or a stem cell or donor lymphocyte infusion donor (not recorded which). It is not recorded whose cells these are; they may come from a transplant donor.

This clonotype showed up many times. The CDR3 DNA is TGCGCCAGCAGCTTGGAGGGTCCCGGGGAGCTGTTTTTT. This sequence encodes CASSLEGPGELFF. This chain links TRBV5-1 with TRBJ2-2; D is unclear. CDR1 is SGHRS and CDR2 is YFSETQ in the germline V gene. Trimming removed 0 bases from V and 6 bases from J, with 6 bases in between. This CDR3 is built from 13 residues. The full variable domain, in which reference TRBV5-1 and TRBJ2-2 provide the parts outside the CDR3, is KAGVTQTPRYLIKTRGQQVTLSCSPISGHRSVSWYQQTPGQGLQFLFEYFSETQRNKGNFPGRFSGRQFSNSRSEMNVSTLELGDSALYLCASSLEGPGELFFGEGSRLTVL.

This clonotype was counted only a few times. The chain couples TRBV27 to TRBJ2-1; D remains unclear. CDR1 and CDR2 from the germline V gene are MNHEY and SMNVEV (reference sequence). CDR3 length: 15 amino acids. V was cut by 3 bases and J by 6 bases, with 15 bases left in between. This chain's CDR3 is CASSFYSHPPNEQFF. The CDR3 nucleotides are TGTGCCAGCAGTTTTTACTCCCACCCCCCCAATGAGCAGTTCTTC.

The chain couples TRBV11-1 to TRBJ2-2; the match to TRBD2 covers 13 bases. The junction had 11 bases not matched to a gene; V was cut back by 4 bases and J by 0 bases. CDR3 length: 20 amino acids. Germline CDR1 SGHAT, CDR2 FQDESV (reference sequence). The DNA for the CDR3 is TGTGCCAGCAGCTCTGACCCGGGACTAGCGGGACATCCGAACACCGGGGAGCTGTTTTTT. Translating it yields CASSSDPGLAGHPNTGELFF.

The chain links TRBV29-1 to TRBJ2-3, with a weak D call TRBD1 (7 bases). The germline V and J ends were trimmed by 6 bases and 2 bases, with 21 bases remaining between them. The CDR3 spans 16 residues. In germline, CDR1 is SQVTM, CDR2 ANQGSEA. This CDR3 is CSVSLLRDSYTDTQYF. The CDR3 DNA sequence: TGCAGCGTCTCCCTCTTGCGGGACAGTTACACAGATACGCAGTATTTT.

The chain uses TRBV14 and TRBJ1-5; a weak D match, TRBD1 (5 bases). The CDR3 has 14 residues. The germline CDR1 and CDR2 sequences are SGHDN and FVKESK. V dropped 6 bases and J dropped 4 bases, with 13 bases sitting between them. The CDR3 protein is CASRGLTVNQPQHF. The CDR3 region has the DNA TGTGCCAGCAGGGGACTGACCGTAAATCAGCCCCAGCATTTT.

V usage is TRBV4-1 and J usage is TRBJ1-2, with TRBD1 as a possible D gene (6 bases). CDR1 and CDR2 (germline): MGHRA, YSYEKL. Trimming stripped 1 base from V and 8 bases from J, with 11 bases between. There are 13 residues in the CDR3. CDR3 bases: TGCGCCAGCAGCCAAGCCTCAGGGGACGGCTACACCTTC. The encoded protein is CASSQASGDGYTF.